The present T cell receptor (beta chain) was sequenced within a study of shared clonotypes between healthy human individuals. Deep was the level used in running the assay. The authors distributed each subset's genomic DNA evenly over several immunoSEQ plates. Repertoires were generated with immunoSEQ multiplex PCR, while TCRdb's copy carries only in-frame clones and drops some. The sample yields approximately 1,500,000 clones, 95% to 97% seen once. The CDR3 covers 15 residues. Germline V CDR1 and CDR2: SGHDT, YYEEEE. The V and J ends lost 4 bases and 3 bases respectively, with 17 bases between them. The chain links TRBV5-6 to TRBJ2-7; the D gene is possibly TRBD1 (6 bases). This TCR came from a man aged 25 to 45 in good health. Sequencing used naive CD4+ T cells sorted from blood. Documented subset: CD45RA+ positively selected. CDR3 nucleotide sequence: TGTGCCAGCAGCCCCAGGGGAGTTCAGAACTACGAGCAGTACTTC. Residues: CASSPRGVQNYEQYF.